One and the same sample provided the 20 T cell receptor beta chains below, sequenced in a study of blood T cell repertoires in COVID-19. Sequenced by immunoSEQ multiplex PCR; TCRdb stores in-frame clones only, minus some. Here the sample spans just under 350,000 clones, roughly 90% being singletons. Sample: peripheral blood. These receptor sequences come from a woman in her sixties or seventies with COVID-19, enrolled during active disease.

The V call is TRBV9, the J call TRBJ2-7, with D maybe TRBD1 (5 bases). Germline V lookup: CDR1 SGDLS, CDR2 YYNGEE. The CDR3 contains 13 residues. V lost 4 bases to trimming and J lost 5 bases, with 13 bases between them. CDR3 residues: CASSPTSRDEQYF. As DNA, the CDR3 is TGTGCCAGCAGCCCGACTTCCAGGGACGAGCAGTACTTC.

This clone was picked up one time. The V and J genes are TRBV5-1 and TRBJ1-2; 8 positions agree with TRBD1. There are 14 residues in the CDR3. Germline lookup yields CDR1 SGHRS and CDR2 YFSETQ. The V and J ends lost 3 bases and 4 bases, in that order; junction bases with no gene match: 5. The CDR3 DNA reads as TGCGCCAGCAGCTCAGGACAGGGTGTCTATGGCTACACCTTC. Its protein product is CASSSGQGVYGYTF. The whole variable domain, filled in from reference TRBV5-1 and TRBJ1-2, reads KAGVTQTPRYLIKTRGQQVTLSCSPISGHRSVSWYQQTPGQGLQFLFEYFSETQRNKGNFPGRFSGRQFSNSRSEMNVSTLELGDSALYLCASSSGQGVYGYTFGSGTRLTVV.

The V gene is TRBV6-1, the J gene TRBJ2-1; TRBD2 matches 7 bases. CDR1 MNHNS and CDR2 SASEGT come from the germline V gene. V lost 4 bases to trimming and J lost 0 bases; unmatched junction nucleotides: 6. This CDR3 spans 16 amino acids. The CDR3 reads CASSGGAGYSYNEQFF. The CDR3 nucleotides read TGTGCCAGCAGTGGAGGAGCGGGGTACTCCTACAATGAGCAGTTCTTC.

V is TRBV15 and J is TRBJ1-1, with D possibly TRBD1 on 5 matching bases. The V gene's germline CDR1 is LNHNV and CDR2 YYDKDF (reference sequence). CDR3 size: 17 residues. V lost 1 base, J lost 0 bases, and 15 bases lay in between. CDR3 region: CATSRVSTATVNTEAFF. CDR3 nucleotide sequence: TGTGCCACCAGCAGAGTCTCGACAGCGACGGTGAACACTGAAGCTTTCTTT.

The gene calls are TRBV29-1 and TRBJ1-2, with 8 positions matching TRBD1. Germline lookup yields CDR1 SQVTM and CDR2 ANQGSEA. J was trimmed by 8 bases and V by 5 bases; bases with no gene match: 7. This CDR3 is built from 12 residues. The CDR3 spells CSVNDRGWGYTF. The DNA for the CDR3 is TGCAGCGTTAACGACAGGGGCTGGGGCTACACCTTC. The whole variable domain, filled in from reference TRBV29-1 and TRBJ1-2, reads SAVISQKPSRDICQRGTSLTIQCQVDSQVTMMFWYRQQPGQSLTLIATANQGSEATYESGFVIDKFPISRPNLTFSTLTVSNMSPEDSSIYLCSVNDRGWGYTFGSGTRLTVV.

The J gene is TRBJ2-7, the V gene TRBV7-6; the match to TRBD2 covers 9 bases. This CDR3 contains 15 residues. With V trimmed by 5 bases and J by 2 bases, 7 bases remained unmatched. The germline V gene has CDR1 SGHVS and CDR2 FNYEAQ. CDR3 sequence: CASSLRLAAPYEQYF. The DNA for the CDR3 is TGTGCCAGCAGCCTACGACTAGCGGCCCCCTACGAGCAGTACTTC. The full variable domain, with the rest looked up from reference TRBV7-6 and TRBJ2-7, is GAGVSQSPRYKVTKRGQDVALRCDPISGHVSLYWYRQALGQGPEFLTYFNYEAQQDKSGLPNDRFSAERPEGSISTLTIQRTEQRDSAMYRCASSLRLAAPYEQYFGPGTRLTVT.

The V and J genes are TRBV18 and TRBJ1-6, with 12 bases identical to TRBD1. Germline V CDR1 and CDR2: KGHSH, LQKENI. Unmatched junction bases numbered 13, after V lost 6 bases and J lost 10 bases. This CDR3 region has 17 residues. The CDR3 DNA reads as TGTGCCAGCTCTTCCGGGACAGGGGGCCTCATAGCCTCACCCCTCCACTTT. Translation: CASSSGTGGLIASPLHF.

V and J are TRBV3-1 (or the pseudogene TRBV3-2) and TRBJ2-1; 11 bases fit TRBD1. The CDR3 is 15 residues long. The ends lost 6 bases at V and 6 bases at J; junction bases unmatched: 7. Per the germline V gene, CDR1 is LGHDT and CDR2 is YNNKEL (reference sequence). CDR3 DNA sequence: TGTGCCAGCAGTTGGACCGGGACAGGGGGCAATGAGCAGTTCTTC. This sequence encodes CASSWTGTGGNEQFF.

This rearrangement joins TRBV6-4 to TRBJ1-1, with D perhaps matching TRBD1 (5 bases). In germline, CDR1 is MRHNA, CDR2 SNTAGT. V lost 4 bases, J lost 2 bases, and 8 bases lay in between. The CDR3 loop spans 13 amino acids. DNA for the CDR3: TGTGCCAGCAGTGTCAGGGTAAACACTGAAGCTTTCTTT. Amino acids: CASSVRVNTEAFF.

This rearrangement joins TRBV30 to TRBJ2-2; TRBD1 is a possible D gene (5 bases). The CDR3 extends over 14 amino acids. Germline values: CDR1 GTSNPN, CDR2 SVGIG (reference sequence). Trimming removed 3 bases at V and 5 bases at J, with 13 bases between. CDR3 sequence reads: CAWSRQIRTGELFF. In DNA form, the CDR3 reads TGTGCCTGGAGCCGACAGATCCGGACCGGGGAGCTGTTTTTT.

The chain recombines TRBV5-6 with TRBJ1-5; tentative D call: TRBD1 (5 bases). Per germline, CDR1 SGHDT and CDR2 YYEEEE. V dropped 4 bases and J dropped 1 base, with 15 bases sitting between them. This CDR3 spans 16 amino acids. CDR3 sequence (DNA): TGTGCCAGCAGCCGACGGGGGACGTCAAGCAATCAGCCCCAGCATTTT. It codes for CASSRRGTSSNQPQHF.

This rearrangement joins TRBV3-1 (or the pseudogene TRBV3-2) to TRBJ1-1, with TRBD1 matching 10 bases. V shed 4 bases, J shed 5 bases, and the junction held 10 bases outside the gene matches. Germline CDR1 reads LGHDT; CDR2 reads YNNKEL (reference sequence). The CDR3 has 16 amino acids. The CDR3 DNA follows: TGTGCCAGCAGCCCCATCGACAGGGGGCTGAGGACTGAAGCTTTCTTT. This translates into CASSPIDRGLRTEAFF.

The V gene is TRBV18, the J gene TRBJ1-2; possible D gene TRBD1, 5 bases. V lost 2 bases and J lost 5, with 18 bases in between. Germline loops: CDR1 KGHSH, CDR2 LQKENI. The CDR3 is 16 amino acids. The CDR3, as DNA: TGTGCCAGCTCACCAGGGGGGGAAGCCAGGATATATGGCTACACCTTC. This encodes CASSPGGEARIYGYTF. The full variable domain, rest sourced from reference TRBV18 and TRBJ1-2, is NAGVMQNPRHLVRRRGQEARLRCSPMKGHSHVYWYRQLPEEGLKFMVYLQKENIIDESGMPKERFSAEFPKEGPSILRIQQVVRGDSAAYFCASSPGGEARIYGYTFGSGTRLTVV.

This rearrangement joins TRBV5-1 to TRBJ2-1, with 9 bases matching TRBD1. CDR3 size: 15 residues. The V gene's germline CDR1 is SGHRS and CDR2 YFSETQ. After removal of 4 bases from V and 2 bases from J, the junction contained 4 bases not matched to a gene. The CDR3 sequence: CASSTGQGTYNEQFF. The CDR3 coding sequence is TGCGCCAGCAGCACGGGACAGGGAACCTACAATGAGCAGTTCTTC.

The V and J genes are TRBV6-5 and TRBJ1-1; D perhaps matches TRBD1 (6 bases). The ends were cut back, 5 bases at V and 11 bases at J, with 12 bases in the middle. The V gene's germline CDR1 is MNHEY and CDR2 SVGAGI. This CDR3 is 11 amino acids long. The CDR3 sequence: CASSLQGRAFF. The CDR3 DNA reads as TGTGCCAGCAGTCTACAGGGTAGGGCTTTCTTT.

This clone was detected a few times. The rearrangement joins TRBV11-2 to TRBJ1-1; D is perhaps TRBD1 (5 bases). The CDR3 covers 15 residues. V lost 1 base and J 2 bases, leaving 11 bases between the germline ends. CDR1 is SGHAT and CDR2 is FQNNGV in the germline V gene. CDR3 sequence: CASSLAGRVNTEAFF. The DNA for the CDR3 is TGTGCCAGCAGCTTAGCGGGCAGGGTCAACACTGAAGCTTTCTTT.

This clone came up a few times. The CDR3 DNA follows: TGCAGCGTTGCAGGGAACTATGGCTACACCTTC. This gives the protein CSVAGNYGYTF. The chain carries TRBV29-1 and TRBJ1-2; possibly TRBD1 for D (5 bases). This CDR3 contains 11 residues. The germline gives CDR1 SQVTM, CDR2 ANQGSEA. V lost 4 bases to trimming and J lost 2 bases, with 5 bases between them.

V and J are TRBV6-5 and TRBJ2-3; D is possibly TRBD2 (5 bases). The CDR3 has 13 amino acids. The V end lost 8 bases, the J end lost 0 bases, and 9 bases lay between the germline ends. Germline assignment: CDR1 MNHEY and CDR2 SVGAGI. The CDR3 sequence is CASAGVSTDTQYF. The CDR3 bases are TGTGCCAGCGCCGGGGTCAGCACAGATACGCAGTATTTT.

The V gene is TRBV9, the J gene TRBJ1-3; D not certain. The germline CDR1 and CDR2 sequences are SGDLS and YYNGEE. V was pared by 0 bases and J by 4 bases, with 8 bases between. There are 14 residues in the CDR3. CDR3 in DNA: TGTGCCAGCAGCGTAGCTGACTTCGGAAACACCATATATTTT. Encoded protein: CASSVADFGNTIYF.

The J gene is TRBJ2-1, the V gene TRBV30, with TRBD2 matching 9 bases. CDR1 is GTSNPN and CDR2 is SVGIG in the germline V gene (reference sequence). The V segment lost 4 bases and the J segment 6 bases; nucleotides outside the gene matches: 7. The CDR3 runs to 14 residues. CDR3 protein: CAWIEAGGLNEQFF. In nucleotides, the CDR3 is TGTGCCTGGATAGAAGCGGGGGGCCTCAATGAGCAGTTCTTC. The whole variable domain, filled in from reference TRBV30 and TRBJ2-1, reads SQTIHQWPATLVQPVGSPLSLECTVEGTSNPNLYWYRQAAGRGLQLLFYSVGIGQISSEVPQNLSASRPQDRQFILSSKKLLLSDSGFYLCAWIEAGGLNEQFFGPGTRLTVL.